Listed below are T cell receptor beta chains from one sample, sequenced in a study of T cell responses to AZD1222 COVID-19 vaccine. Profiled with immunoSEQ multiplex PCR; TCRdb holds only in-frame clones, not every one. The data contain about 150,000 clones, around 90% of them singletons. The sequencing here drew on peripheral blood, taken on day 0 of AZD1222 vaccination. These receptors came from an adult in good health. Each CDR3 is given with its conserved first and last residue. Fields, in order: CDR3 length, D gene, J gene, clone size, V gene, CDR3 DNA, CDR3 protein. A D gene is named only where the DNA matches it firmly. Size values are once, few and many counts, or a class for expanded clones, and some rows have none.

>15|-|TRBJ1-3|-|TRBV7-2
TGTGCCAGCAGCTTATTATCAGGGACTGGAAACACCATATATTTT
CASSLLSGTGNTIYF
>16|-|TRBJ1-2|-|TRBV5-4
TGTGCCAGCAGCTTGGATCTTGCGGGAGCGGACTATGGCTACACCTTC
CASSLDLAGADYGYTF
>16|-|TRBJ1-5|-|TRBV7-8
TGTGCCAGCAGCGAACGAAGAGATTATAGCAATCAGCCCCAGCATTTT
CASSERRDYSNQPQHF
>16|TRBD1|TRBJ1-5|-|TRBV19
TGTGCCAGTAGTAGCCGCTCAAAAGGGGGCGGTCAGCCCCAGCATTTT
CASSSRSKGGGQPQHF
>13|-|TRBJ1-1|-|TRBV29-1
TGCAGCGCCCAGACAGGAACGAACACTGAAGCTTTCTTT
CSAQTGTNTEAFF
>13|-|TRBJ2-7|-|TRBV7-2
TGTGCCAGCAGCTTTAACACGGGCTACGAGCAGTACTTC
CASSFNTGYEQYF
>15|TRBD1|TRBJ1-6|-|TRBV4-3
TGCGCCAGCAGCCAAGTCAGGGACAGCAATTCACCCCTCCACTTT
CASSQVRDSNSPLHF
>14|-|TRBJ2-7|once|TRBV10-3
TGTGCCATCAGTGACAGGGGACCCTCCTACGAGCAGTACTTC
CAISDRGPSYEQYF
>10|-|TRBJ1-2|-|TRBV6-1
TGTGCCAGTCATGAAAATGGCTACACCTTC
CASHENGYTF
>14|TRBD1|TRBJ2-7|-|TRBV6-5
TGTGCCAGCGCCGGGACAGGGGCCTCCTACGAGCAGTACTTC
CASAGTGASYEQYF
>15|TRBD1|TRBJ2-7|-|TRBV19
TGTGCCAGTAGTCGTTCCGGGACAGGGTGGGACGAGCAGTACTTC
CASSRSGTGWDEQYF
>15|TRBD1|TRBJ2-3|few|TRBV10-1
TGCGCCAGCAGTGGCGGGACAGGGGAGACAGATACGCAGTATTTT
CASSGGTGETDTQYF
>12|-|TRBJ1-1|-|TRBV20-1
TGCAGTGCTAGTTCGGGTAACACTGAAGCTTTCTTT
CSASSGNTEAFF
>13|-|TRBJ2-1|-|TRBV9
TGTGCCAGCAGCGTAGCGGTAGGAAATGAGCAGTTCTTC
CASSVAVGNEQFF
>13|-|TRBJ1-1|few|TRBV12-3/TRBV12-4
TGTGCCAGCAGTTTAATCCCCGGCCTCGAAGCTTTCTTT
CASSLIPGLEAFF
>14|-|TRBJ1-2|-|TRBV11-2
TGTGCCAGCAGCTTAGACGGGATTGGCTATGGCTACACCTTC
CASSLDGIGYGYTF
>14|TRBD1|TRBJ1-6|-|TRBV10-3
TGTGCCATCAGCGAGGGGACAGAAAATTCACCCCTCCACTTT
CAISEGTENSPLHF
>15|TRBD2|TRBJ2-3|-|TRBV5-1
TGCGCCAGCGCAGGGCGGGGGATACGCACAGATACGCAGTATTTT
CASAGRGIRTDTQYF
>14|TRBD1|TRBJ1-5|few|TRBV18
TGTGCCAGCTCACGACAGGGGAGCGATCAGCCCCAGCATTTT
CASSRQGSDQPQHF
>15|-|TRBJ2-5|-|TRBV6-1
TGTGCCAGCAGTGAAGGGGACACTCGTCTAGAGACCCAGTACTTC
CASSEGDTRLETQYF
>14|-|TRBJ1-4|once|TRBV6-5
TGTGCCAGCAGTTTCGACAGTTTGGGTGAAAAACTGTTTTTT
CASSFDSLGEKLFF
>15|TRBD1|TRBJ1-2|-|TRBV7-9
TGTGCCAGCAGCCCACGGGACAGCCTTAGCTATGGCTACACCTTC
CASSPRDSLSYGYTF
>16|-|TRBJ1-3|-|TRBV9
TGTGCCAGCAGCCCCCCCGAGGCCGGCTCTGGAAACACCATATATTTT
CASSPPEAGSGNTIYF
>16|-|TRBJ1-1|once|TRBV6-6
TGTGCCAGCAGCCCTACAGCAGGAAGCTCGAACACTGAAGCTTTCTTT
CASSPTAGSSNTEAFF
>15|TRBD2|TRBJ2-1|-|TRBV5-1
TGCGCCAGCAACCCGAGGAGCGGGGGAGCGGGTGAGCAGTTCTTC
CASNPRSGGAGEQFF
>12|-|TRBJ2-7|-|TRBV7-9
TGTGCCAGCAGCCCGCCCTCCTACGAGCAGTACTTC
CASSPPSYEQYF
>15|TRBD1|TRBJ1-1|few|TRBV5-4
TGTGCCAGCAGCTCGCCGGGACAGGGGAACACTGAAGCTTTCTTT
CASSSPGQGNTEAFF
>17|-|TRBJ2-3|-|TRBV2
TGTGCCAGCAGTGAGGCCCGACCTCGGCTCGGCACAGATACGCAGTATTTT
CASSEARPRLGTDTQYF
>13|-|TRBJ1-1|-|TRBV7-7
TGTGCCAGCAGCTTCGATCTGAACACTGAAGCTTTCTTT
CASSFDLNTEAFF
>14|-|TRBJ2-1|-|TRBV28
TGTGCCAGCAGTTTTCGTGGGGGGGCCGATGAGCAGTTCTTC
CASSFRGGADEQFF
>16|-|TRBJ2-5|-|TRBV3-1/TRBV3-2
TGTGCCAGCAGCCAATTGGGGACGGGGGGCTGGGAGACCCAGTACTTC
CASSQLGTGGWETQYF
>17|-|TRBJ2-6|-|TRBV9
TGTGCCAGCACCATGGGGACGGGAGTCTCTGGGGCCAACGTCCTGACTTTC
CASTMGTGVSGANVLTF
>12|-|TRBJ2-3|-|TRBV7-9
TGTGCCAGCAGCCGAGAGGTGGATGCGCAGTATTTT
CASSREVDAQYF
>15|-|TRBJ2-7|-|TRBV11-2
TGTGCCAGCAGCTTAGTGGACAATATTCCCTACGAGCAGTACTTC
CASSLVDNIPYEQYF
>14|-|TRBJ1-4|-|TRBV28
TGTGCCAGCAGTCCTCCCTCTCGGGGCGGAAAACTGTTTTTT
CASSPPSRGGKLFF
>14|-|TRBJ2-5|-|TRBV5-4
TGTGCCAGCAGCACGGCGATCAGGGGTGAGACCCAGTACTTC
CASSTAIRGETQYF
>13|-|TRBJ1-6|-|TRBV7-6
TGTGCCAGCAGCTCGTCCCATAATTCACCCCTCCACTTT
CASSSSHNSPLHF
>15|-|TRBJ1-6|-|TRBV4-2
TGTGCCAGCAGCCAAGATACGACAGGCGGTTCACCCCTCCACTTT
CASSQDTTGGSPLHF
>16|TRBD2|TRBJ2-7|-|TRBV2
TGTGCCAGCAGTGATGGCCTAGCGGGGACCTCCTACGAGCAGTACTTC
CASSDGLAGTSYEQYF
>15|TRBD1|TRBJ2-1|-|TRBV6-5
TGTGCCAGCAGCACCACAGGGGGCAAAGGCAATGAGCAGTTCTTC
CASSTTGGKGNEQFF
>13|-|TRBJ2-3|once|TRBV19
TGTGCCAGTACCGATCGGCAGGCAGATACGCAGTATTTT
CASTDRQADTQYF
>16|-|TRBJ1-1|-|TRBV18
TGTGCCAGCTCACCATCAGGACCTTACTCGAACACTGAAGCTTTCTTT
CASSPSGPYSNTEAFF
>14|-|TRBJ1-2|-|TRBV4-3
TGCGCCAGCAGCCAAGAGCTGCAAGGGCCTGGCTACACCTTC
CASSQELQGPGYTF
>12|-|TRBJ2-2|-|TRBV9
TGTGCCAGCAGCGTAGACACCGGGGAGCTGTTTTTT
CASSVDTGELFF
>14|TRBD1|TRBJ1-1|-|TRBV7-9
TGTGCCAGCGGATGGACAGGGGCGGCCACTGAAGCTTTCTTT
CASGWTGAATEAFF
>14|-|TRBJ2-1|-|TRBV5-4
TGTGCCAGCAGCTTGGATCAGATCGGGAATGAGCAGTTCTTC
CASSLDQIGNEQFF
>15|-|TRBJ1-5|once|TRBV7-6
TGTGCCAGCAGCTTATGGGCAGATAGCAATCAGCCCCAGCATTTT
CASSLWADSNQPQHF
>16|-|TRBJ1-1|-|TRBV9
TGTGCCAGCAGCGTAGACTGGGGGGATATGAACACTGAAGCTTTCTTT
CASSVDWGDMNTEAFF